Presented here are 25 T cell receptor beta chains from one specimen sequenced in a study of T cells in Graves' hyperthyroidism and ophthalmopathy. The source material, RNA transcripts, was used to amplify TCR beta CDR3 regions. Using the HTBI primer set, a first-round RT-PCR was run on the TCR CDR3. From the multiplex PCR reads, TCRdb called clonotypes with MiXCR, one entry per CDR3 protein. The sample comprises around 620,000 distinct CDR3 sequences, 14% of which are singletons, and around 7% rests with the top ten. What was sequenced was blood. The receptors shown here come from a young woman with Graves' ophthalmopathy.

V is TRBV20-1 and J is TRBJ1-3; D unresolved. The V gene's germline CDR1 is DFQATT and CDR2 SNEGSKA (reference sequence). V shed 6 bases and J shed 3 bases, with 12 bases lying between them. The CDR3 contains 13 residues. CDR3 in DNA: TGCAGTGCCGCGGGCCCCAGTGGAAACACCATATATTTT. Amino acid sequence: CSAAGPSGNTIYF.

This clonotype was seen repeatedly, ten times or more. The V and J genes are TRBV12-3 or TRBV12-4 and TRBJ1-4; tentative D call: TRBD1 (5 bases). The V and J ends lost 5 bases and 8 bases respectively, with 15 bases between them. The CDR3 is made up of 14 amino acids. The CDR3 spells CASSPWQGGEKLFF. In DNA form, the CDR3 reads TGTGCCAGCAGTCCATGGCAGGGCGGGGAAAAACTGTTTTTT.

This clonotype has ten or more counts. The V and J genes are TRBV18 and TRBJ1-2; D remains unclear. The germline V and J ends were trimmed by 1 base and 6 bases, with 18 bases remaining between them. The CDR3 extends over 16 amino acids. Germline V gene lookup returns CDR1 KGHSH and CDR2 LQKENI. CDR3 bases: TGTGCCAGCTCACCACAGGCGAAAAGCCCAGCGGATGGCTACACCTTC. Residues: CASSPQAKSPADGYTF. The full variable domain, completed using reference TRBV18 and TRBJ1-2, is NAGVMQNPRHLVRRRGQEARLRCSPMKGHSHVYWYRQLPEEGLKFMVYLQKENIIDESGMPKERFSAEFPKEGPSILRIQQVVRGDSAAYFCASSPQAKSPADGYTFGSGTRLTVV.

This clonotype was seen more than once but under ten times. The chain uses TRBV5-4 and TRBJ2-1; D not resolved. V lost 0 bases, J lost 1 base, and 8 bases lay in between. Germline CDR1 is SGHNT and CDR2 is YYREEE (reference sequence). This CDR3 has 15 amino acids. DNA for the CDR3: TGTGCCAGCAGCTTGGACCCACCTTCCTACAATGAGCAGTTCTTC. Its protein is CASSLDPPSYNEQFF.

Many counts were recorded for this clonotype. V gene TRBV5-1 combines with J gene TRBJ1-1, with 7 bases fitting TRBD1. Germline lookup yields CDR1 SGHRS and CDR2 YFSETQ. The V segment lost 4 bases and the J segment 4 bases; nucleotides outside the gene matches: 7. The CDR3 is 14 residues long. The CDR3 reads CASSPSRGITEAFF. The CDR3 bases are TGCGCCAGCAGCCCTAGCAGGGGGATCACTGAAGCTTTCTTT.

The table lists this clonotype with a few counts. The chain employs TRBV28 and TRBJ1-1, with D maybe TRBD1 (5 bases). The V gene's germline CDR1 is MDHEN and CDR2 SYDVKM. CDR3 size: 13 residues. V dropped 7 bases and J dropped 5 bases, with 14 bases sitting between them. CDR3 residues: CASIGRGRTEAFF. The CDR3 DNA reads TGTGCCAGCATCGGAAGGGGTAGAACTGAAGCTTTCTTT.

This clonotype was counted ten times or more. The chain uses TRBV28 and TRBJ1-5; 7 nucleotides match TRBD1. This CDR3 spans 16 amino acids. V shed 3 bases, J shed 1 base, and the junction held 6 bases outside the gene matches. CDR1 and CDR2 (germline): MDHEN, SYDVKM. This CDR3 reads CASSFNAGGSNQPQHF. For the CDR3, the DNA is TGTGCCAGCAGTTTTAATGCAGGGGGGAGCAATCAGCCCCAGCATTTT.

This clonotype was recorded many times. The chain uses TRBV2 and TRBJ1-6; TRBD1 matches at 7 bases. CDR1 and CDR2 (germline): SNHLY, FYNNEI. CDR3 length equals 16 residues. Trimming removed 3 bases from V and 13 bases from J; junction bases left unmatched: 15. Written as DNA, the CDR3 is TGTGCCAGCAGTGACTCCCGGGACAGACGTCAAGCGCCCCTCCACTTT. Protein product: CASSDSRDRRQAPLHF.

The chain combines TRBV6-1 with TRBJ2-2, with a weak D call TRBD2 (5 bases). V lost 6 bases and J 4 bases, leaving 15 bases between the germline ends. Germline CDR1 and CDR2: MNHNS and SASEGT. The CDR3 is 15 amino acids. This CDR3 reads CASRSTRAGTGELFF. CDR3 nucleotide sequence: TGTGCCAGCAGATCCACTAGGGCGGGCACCGGGGAGCTGTTTTTT.

This clonotype was counted many times. The chain recombines TRBV10-3 with TRBJ2-1; D possibly corresponds to TRBD2 (6 bases). Per germline, CDR1 ENHRY and CDR2 SYGVKD. The V and J ends lost 7 bases and 6 bases respectively, with 16 bases between them. This CDR3 has 14 amino acids. Here the CDR3 reads CAINPGGALNEQFF. The CDR3, as DNA: TGTGCCATCAACCCCGGGGGTGCTCTCAATGAGCAGTTCTTC.

This clonotype was picked up a small number of times. A much larger clone differs from this one at a single base, so this may be a read error. The rearrangement uses TRBV2 and TRBJ1-1; 7 positions match TRBD1. From germline, CDR1 is SNHLY and CDR2 FYNNEI. The CDR3 is 18 residues long. The chain's CDR3 is CASERDSHGFFMNTEAFF. The CDR3 DNA reads TGTGCTTCCGAAAGGGACAGCCACGGTTTCTTCATGAACACTGAAGCTTTCTTT.

This clonotype was observed at least ten times. The chain links TRBV30 to TRBJ2-5; TRBD1 matches 8 bases. V lost 3 bases to trimming and J lost 4 bases; unmatched junction nucleotides: 4. The CDR3 has 13 amino acids. The germline V gene has CDR1 GTSNPN and CDR2 SVGIG (reference sequence). The CDR3 DNA is TGTGCCTGGAGCGGACAGGGAGGAGAGACCCAGTACTTC. Its translation: CAWSGQGGETQYF. The variable domain in full, completed from reference TRBV30 and TRBJ2-5, reads SQTIHQWPATLVQPVGSPLSLECTVEGTSNPNLYWYRQAAGRGLQLLFYSVGIGQISSEVPQNLSASRPQDRQFILSSKKLLLSDSGFYLCAWSGQGGETQYFGPGTRLLVL.

This clonotype was observed a few times. The chain uses TRBV7-3 and TRBJ2-1, with 7 positions matching TRBD2. The CDR3 is made up of 18 amino acids. Germline trimming cut 0 bases from V and 5 bases from J; bases unmatched to any gene: 13. Germline-derived CDR1 and CDR2 are SGHTA and FQGTGA. For the CDR3, the DNA is TGTGCCAGCAGCTTAACGGGGCGGGAGATGTTGGGGGACAATGAGCAGTTCTTC. Amino acids: CASSLTGREMLGDNEQFF. Based on the CDR3 plus reference TRBV7-3 and TRBJ2-1, the full variable domain is GAGVSQTPSNKVTEKGKYVELRCDPISGHTALYWYRQSLGQGPEFLIYFQGTGAADDSGLPNDRFFAVRPEGSVSTLKIQRTERGDSAVYLCASSLTGREMLGDNEQFFGPGTRLTVL.

This clonotype was recorded at least ten times. This chain connects TRBV12-3 or TRBV12-4 to TRBJ2-7; 10 nucleotides agree with TRBD2. This CDR3 has 15 residues. Trimming cost V 6 bases and J 4 bases; bases outside gene matches: 9. The CDR3 sequence is CASSSQLAGVYEQYF. In nucleotides, the CDR3 is TGTGCCAGCAGCTCTCAGCTAGCGGGAGTTTACGAGCAGTACTTC.

This clonotype was found many times. The chain joins TRBV24-1 to TRBJ2-7; TRBD1 aligns across 9 bases. Germline V gene sequence: CDR1 KGHDR, CDR2 SFDVKD. The CDR3 sequence is 14 residues long. With 5 bases clipped from V and 5 bases from J, the junction kept 6 bases outside the gene matches. The chain's CDR3 is CATSGGTGSHEQYF. Written as DNA, the CDR3 is TGTGCCACCAGTGGCGGGACAGGGTCCCACGAGCAGTACTTC.

This clonotype turned up a few times. This chain links TRBV6-1 with TRBJ2-7, with a possible D match to TRBD1 (5 bases). Germline V CDR1 and CDR2: MNHNS, SASEGT. The CDR3 covers 12 residues. V lost 7 bases and J lost 2, with 9 bases in between. The CDR3 DNA is TGTGCCAGCACAGTGGGGCCCTACGAGCAGTACTTC. This encodes CASTVGPYEQYF.

In this sample, this clonotype turned up many times. The chain employs TRBV12-3 or TRBV12-4 and TRBJ2-1; D gene ambiguous. Trimming stripped 6 bases from V and 5 bases from J, with 14 bases between. CDR3 length: 14 amino acids. CDR3 residues: CASSSSSADNEQFF. CDR3 nucleotides: TGTGCCAGCAGCAGCTCCAGCGCAGACAATGAGCAGTTCTTC.

The chain is built from TRBV18 and TRBJ1-1; TRBD1 is a possible D gene (5 bases). CDR1 is KGHSH, CDR2 LQKENI, per germline. Trimming pared 3 bases from V and 8 bases from J, leaving 7 bases between. The CDR3 has 11 amino acids. The DNA for the CDR3 is TGTGCCAGCTCACCTCAGGGAGAAGCTTTCTTT. Protein product: CASSPQGEAFF.

At least ten counts were recorded for this clonotype. The chain links TRBV12-3 or TRBV12-4 to TRBJ2-2; 7 nucleotides align to TRBD1. J was trimmed by 0 bases and V by 10 bases; bases with no gene match: 8. The CDR3 covers 15 residues. The CDR3 is CATARDRANTGELFF. The CDR3 region has the DNA TGTGCCACCGCACGGGACAGAGCGAACACCGGGGAGCTGTTTTTT.

This clonotype was seen many times. This rearrangement joins TRBV10-3 to TRBJ1-1; the match to TRBD1 covers 11 bases. The length of the CDR3 is 14 residues. The ends lost 8 bases at V and 1 base at J; junction bases unmatched: 3. Per the germline V gene, CDR1 is ENHRY and CDR2 is SYGVKD. The CDR3 protein is CAIRTGGANTEAFF. Written as DNA, the CDR3 is TGTGCCATCCGGACAGGGGGCGCGAACACTGAAGCTTTCTTT.

In its sample, this clonotype was seen many times. The chain links TRBV7-9 to TRBJ1-2, with unresolved D. Trimming took 0 bases from V and 8 from J, leaving 16 bases between them. This CDR3 contains 15 residues. Germline lookup yields CDR1 SEHNR and CDR2 FQNEAQ (reference sequence). The chain's CDR3 is CASSLASGTLAGYTF. The CDR3, as DNA: TGTGCCAGCAGCTTAGCGTCTGGAACCTTAGCAGGCTACACCTTC.

This clonotype was found a few times. The genes are TRBV7-9 and TRBJ1-5; a weak D match, TRBD1 (5 bases). The CDR3 consists of 12 residues. The V end was cut by 7 bases, the J end by 7 bases, with 11 bases between. Looked up from germline, CDR1 is SEHNR and CDR2 is FQNEAQ (reference sequence). CDR3 region: CASNRDRQPQHF. The CDR3 DNA follows: TGTGCCAGCAATCGGGACCGCCAGCCCCAGCATTTT. Full variable domain (outside the CDR3, taken from reference TRBV7-9 and TRBJ1-5): DTGVSQNPRHKITKRGQNVTFRCDPISEHNRLYWYRQTLGQGPEFLTYFQNEAQLEKSRLLSDRFSAERPKGSFSTLEIQRTEQGDSAMYLCASNRDRQPQHFGDGTRLSIL.

This clonotype was detected ten times or more. The CDR3 bases are TGTGCCAGCAACAAGCCCGCCGGGGAAAAACTGTTTTTT. Encoded protein: CASNKPAGEKLFF. V gene TRBV12-3 or TRBV12-4 combines with J gene TRBJ1-4; D ambiguous. The CDR3 is made up of 13 amino acids. V lost 7 bases to trimming and J lost 8 bases, with 14 bases between them.

This clonotype was found many times. The chain recombines TRBV19 with TRBJ2-4; possible D gene TRBD2, 6 bases. This CDR3 region has 13 residues. V gave up 4 bases and J gave up 6 bases, with 10 bases separating them. Germline-derived CDR1 and CDR2 are LNHDA and SQIVND (reference sequence). Here the CDR3 reads CASSNQGGNIQYF. The CDR3 coding sequence is TGTGCCAGTAGTAACCAGGGAGGAAACATTCAGTACTTC.

This clonotype occurred many times. The rearrangement joins TRBV28 to TRBJ1-4; D possibly corresponds to TRBD1 (5 bases). Trimming removed 4 bases from V and 7 bases from J, with 13 bases in between. Germline V gene data show CDR1 as MDHEN and CDR2 as SYDVKM. This CDR3 has 14 amino acids. The CDR3, as DNA: TGTGCCAGCAGTTCACAGGCAACGGGTGAAAAACTGTTTTTT. Residues: CASSSQATGEKLFF.